This T cell receptor (beta chain) was captured by sequencing in a study of T-cell memory formation after mild COVID-19. Points from the study as a whole: CM and EM subsets held most contracting CD4+ clones; EMRA held CD8+ ones. CD4/CD8 balance held among clones contracting day 15 to 85, and later expanders leaned CD4+.

To note about this clonotype: Its antigen remains unidentified.

5'RACE with constant-segment primers built TCRalpha and TCRbeta cDNA libraries with UMIs. MiXCR, run by TCRdb on the 5' RACE reads, gives a single entry per CDR3 protein. The top ten hold roughly 21% of the sample, which has 470,000 or so distinct CDR3 sequences, roughly 18% seen once. Trimming cost V 3 bases and J 0 bases, with 13 bases left between them. Germline values: CDR1 LNHDA, CDR2 SQIVND (reference sequence). The CDR3 loop spans 16 amino acids. This sequence joins TRBV19 and TRBJ2-3, with D unresolved. The receptor was isolated from a young man who had mild COVID-19 (a few samples of this study predate the infection). Cell type and time point are not known. Sequencing was performed on PBMCs or a T cell subset sorted from them (not recorded which). In DNA, the CDR3 is TGTGCCAGTAGTATTCGGGCAGAAACTAGCACAGATACGCAGTATTTT. Its protein is CASSIRAETSTDTQYF.